Listed here are 22 T cell receptor beta chains from one sample, sequenced in a study of blood T cell repertoires in COVID-19. Data came from immunoSEQ multiplex PCR; TCRdb stores just in-frame clones and leaves some out. There are roughly 190,000 clones in the sample; more than 75% occur only once, and more than 6.5% lies in the top ten. Sequenced input: peripheral blood. The receptors shown here come from a woman aged 45-59 years with active or convalescent COVID-19.

In nucleotides, the CDR3 is TGTGCCAGCAGTTCTAGCGGGAGTCGCACAGATACGCAGTATTTT. Translated: CASSSSGSRTDTQYF. The genes are TRBV28 and TRBJ2-3; TRBD2 agrees at 10 bases. CDR3 length: 15 residues. Trimming cost V 4 bases and J 1 base; bases outside gene matches: 2. Germline CDR1 and CDR2: MDHEN and SYDVKM. Full variable domain (rest looked up from reference TRBV28 and TRBJ2-3): DVKVTQSSRYLVKRTGEKVFLECVQDMDHENMFWYRQDPGLGLRLIYFSYDVKMKEKGDIPEGYSVSREKKERFSLILESASTNQTSMYLCASSSSGSRTDTQYFGPGTRLTVL.

This sequence joins TRBV4-2 and TRBJ1-2; 9 bases match TRBD1. Germline lookup yields CDR1 LGHNA and CDR2 YNFKEQ. The CDR3 consists of 16 residues. The ends lost 2 bases at V and 3 bases at J; junction bases unmatched: 7. This CDR3 reads CASSQNHRGRDYGYTF. CDR3 bases: TGTGCCAGCAGCCAAAACCACAGGGGGCGTGACTATGGCTACACCTTC.

J is TRBJ1-6 and V is TRBV7-2, with a possible D match to TRBD1 (6 bases). The CDR3 is made up of 17 amino acids. Trimming stripped 5 bases from V and 7 bases from J, with 21 bases between. The germline CDR1 and CDR2 sequences are SGHTA and FQGNSA. CDR3 in DNA: TGTGCCAGCAGCCAACGGGGTACAGGGCTTGGGAATTCACCCCTCCACTTT. The encoded protein is CASSQRGTGLGNSPLHF.

V and J are TRBV3-1 (or the pseudogene TRBV3-2) and TRBJ2-1; 13 bases fit TRBD2. The CDR3 consists of 15 residues. Germline V CDR1 and CDR2: LGHDT, YNNKEL (reference sequence). With 4 bases clipped from V and 11 bases from J, the junction kept 8 bases outside the gene matches. CDR3 DNA sequence: TGTGCCAGCAGCCCCCGGACTAGCGGGAGCGATAAGCAGTTCTTC. Its protein product is CASSPRTSGSDKQFF.

On this clone itself: Other nucleotide sequences from this sample produce the same CDR3. The chain has TRBV19 and TRBJ1-3, with D perhaps matching TRBD1 (5 bases). Germline CDR1 is LNHDA and CDR2 is SQIVND (reference sequence). The CDR3 sequence is 14 residues long. The V and J ends lost 3 bases and 1 base respectively, with 7 bases between them. The DNA of the CDR3 is TGTGCCAGTAGTATTACAGGTTCTGGAAACACCATATATTTT. Translated, it gives CASSITGSGNTIYF.

The J gene is TRBJ1-4, the V gene TRBV28, with D maybe TRBD1 (6 bases). CDR3 length equals 16 residues. The germline CDR1 and CDR2 sequences are MDHEN and SYDVKM. V lost 1 base to trimming and J lost 8 bases, with 17 bases between them. CDR3 protein: CASSLSGRGPWEKLFF. The CDR3 bases are TGTGCCAGCAGTTTATCGGGCAGGGGACCCTGGGAAAAACTGTTTTTT.

The chain is built from TRBV21-1 and TRBJ2-7; TRBD1, as called in the table, went unchecked against the DNA. TRBV21-1 is reported as a pseudogene. This CDR3 is 14 amino acids long. The CDR3, as DNA: TGTGCCAGCAGTCGGACAGGGGGTCTGTACGAGCAGTACTTC. Protein: CASSRTGGLYEQYF.

The chain is built from TRBV7-6 and TRBJ2-7, with a weak D call TRBD1 (6 bases). V was clipped by 5 bases and J by 6 bases, with 11 bases between them. Per germline, CDR1 SGHVS and CDR2 FNYEAQ. The CDR3 totals 12 residues. The CDR3 spells CASSTTGFEQYF. CDR3 coding DNA: TGTGCCAGCAGCACTACAGGGTTCGAGCAGTACTTC.

This clone was found many times. This chain connects TRBV10-3 to TRBJ2-7, with 9 bases that match TRBD2. The V and J ends lost 6 bases and 6 bases, in that order; junction bases with no gene match: 21. The CDR3 consists of 18 residues. Germline assignment: CDR1 ENHRY and CDR2 SYGVKD. CDR3 in amino acids: CAISPPRLAGSSPSEQYF. CDR3 coding DNA: TGTGCCATCAGCCCCCCTAGGCTAGCGGGGAGCAGCCCTTCCGAGCAGTACTTC.

The CDR3 is CASSLGLGGGYGYTF. CDR3 sequence (DNA): TGTGCCAGCAGCTTAGGGCTGGGAGGGGGCTATGGCTACACCTTC. The chain employs TRBV7-2 and TRBJ1-2; possibly TRBD1 for D (6 bases). CDR3 length: 15 residues. Germline V lookup: CDR1 SGHTA, CDR2 FQGNSA. V was shortened by 1 base and J by 4 bases, with 13 bases between the two germline ends.

The J gene is TRBJ2-3, the V gene TRBV30, with D possibly matching TRBD2 (5 bases). Germline CDR1 GTSNPN, CDR2 SVGIG (reference sequence). The V end was cut by 2 bases, the J end by 2 bases, with 17 bases between. This CDR3 is 16 amino acids long. In DNA form, the CDR3 reads TGTGCCTGGAGTCTAGAGGGTAGCGCCTACACAGATACGCAGTATTTT. Amino acids: CAWSLEGSAYTDTQYF.

This clone has just one count. The chain employs TRBV28 and TRBJ1-2; TRBD1 matches at 7 bases. The germline CDR1 and CDR2 sequences are MDHEN and SYDVKM. The CDR3 spans 15 residues. V was clipped by 6 bases and J by 4 bases; unmatched bases: 11. CDR3 protein: CASSPGQGGSYGYTF. The CDR3 coding sequence is TGTGCCAGCAGCCCAGGGCAGGGGGGTAGCTATGGCTACACCTTC.

This clone has just one count. The rearrangement links TRBV4-3 to TRBJ1-2; D possibly corresponds to TRBD1 (5 bases). Trimming took 5 bases from V and 2 from J, leaving 15 bases between them. This CDR3 region has 15 residues. CDR1 and CDR2 (germline): LGHNA, YSLEER. The CDR3 sequence is CASSSNRNINYGYTF. DNA of the CDR3: TGCGCCAGCAGCTCGAACAGGAATATCAACTATGGCTACACCTTC.

A word on this clone: An end of the junction does not agree with germline; a read error may underlie this. This chain joins TRBV7-8 and TRBJ1-6; no clear D gene. Germline values: CDR1 SGHVS, CDR2 FQNEAQ. The CDR3 length is 12 residues. CDR3 protein: CASSWPDSALHF. Written as DNA, the CDR3 is TGTGCCAGCAGCTGGCCTGATTCAGCCCTCCACTTT.

This clone was observed a handful of times. The sample has other DNA sequences that encode this CDR3 too. The rearrangement uses TRBV5-1 and TRBJ1-1; 8 bases are a match to TRBD1. The V and J ends lost 0 bases and 0 bases, in that order; junction bases with no gene match: 4. The CDR3 is 16 amino acids. Per the germline V gene, CDR1 is SGHRS and CDR2 is YFSETQ. CDR3 in DNA: TGCGCCAGCAGCTTGGCCGGGACAGGACTGAACACTGAAGCTTTCTTT. Its protein is CASSLAGTGLNTEAFF.

V usage is TRBV11-2 and J usage is TRBJ2-1; the match to TRBD2 covers 12 bases. The CDR3 loop spans 16 amino acids. CDR1 and CDR2 from the germline V gene are SGHAT and FQNNGV. With 0 bases clipped from V and 9 bases from J, the junction kept 6 bases outside the gene matches. Here the CDR3 reads CASSLDGLAGLVEQFF. The CDR3 nucleotides are TGTGCCAGCAGCTTAGACGGACTAGCGGGGTTGGTTGAGCAGTTCTTC.

This clone was recorded once. The genes are TRBV5-1 and TRBJ1-1; 8 positions match TRBD1. This CDR3 comprises 14 residues. The germline V gene encodes CDR1 SGHRS and CDR2 YFSETQ. J lost 4 bases, V lost 3 bases, and 5 bases had no gene match. The CDR3 protein is CASSSGGAGTEAFF. CDR3 DNA sequence: TGCGCCAGCAGCTCAGGGGGCGCCGGCACTGAAGCTTTCTTT.

The gene calls are TRBV28 and TRBJ2-7, with D perhaps matching TRBD1 (5 bases). V dropped 2 bases and J dropped 2 bases, with 10 bases sitting between them. CDR1 is MDHEN and CDR2 is SYDVKM in the germline V gene. This CDR3 has 14 residues. CDR3 in DNA: TGTGCCAGCAGTTTACTGCAGGGAACCTACGAGCAGTACTTC. Amino acid sequence: CASSLLQGTYEQYF.

The V and J genes are TRBV7-9 and TRBJ1-5, with a possible D match to TRBD1 (5 bases). V lost 1 base, J lost 2 bases, and 15 bases lay in between. The CDR3 is 17 residues long. Per the germline V gene, CDR1 is SEHNR and CDR2 is FQNEAQ (reference sequence). This CDR3 reads CASSLEVQGVRNQPQHF. The CDR3 DNA reads TGTGCCAGCAGCTTAGAGGTCCAGGGCGTACGCAATCAGCCCCAGCATTTT.

This chain joins TRBV3-1 (or the pseudogene TRBV3-2) and TRBJ2-3; 9 bases agree with TRBD2. From germline, CDR1 is LGHDT and CDR2 YNNKEL (reference sequence). The CDR3 is 17 residues long. The V gene end was trimmed by 1 base and the J gene end by 7 bases; junction bases not matched to a gene: 12. The CDR3 here is CASSQGGRASGVNTQYF. The CDR3, as DNA: TGTGCCAGCAGCCAAGGAGGGAGGGCTAGCGGGGTAAATACGCAGTATTTT.

The rearrangement links TRBV2 to TRBJ1-1; D is unresolved. The V end was cut by 6 bases, the J end by 0 bases, with 8 bases between. The germline gives CDR1 SNHLY, CDR2 FYNNEI. This CDR3 is 13 amino acids long. Written as DNA, the CDR3 is TGTGCCAGCAGCGAAAACATGAACACTGAAGCTTTCTTT. Translated: CASSENMNTEAFF.

This clone has just a few counts. Other nucleotide sequences in the sample specify the same CDR3. This chain connects TRBV5-4 to TRBJ2-3; 8 bases align to TRBD2. The length of the CDR3 is 17 residues. The junction had 10 bases not matched to a gene; V was cut back by 2 bases and J by 2 bases. Germline-derived CDR1 and CDR2 are SGHNT and YYREEE (reference sequence). The CDR3 region is CASSLGGSGASTDTQYF. The CDR3 DNA sequence: TGTGCCAGCAGCTTAGGGGGTAGCGGGGCCTCCACAGATACGCAGTATTTT.